Reported below is one T cell receptor (beta chain). This clonotype was seen many times. Its antigen is currently not known. No qualities accompany the bases; no much larger clone lies one base away. V gives up 0 bases and J gives up 5 bases, and the segment between their germline ends measures 14 bases. The CDR3 goes from the cysteine to the phenylalanine over 15 residues. CDR3 DNA only is kept here, 45 bases in frame from base 1. From a lookup of the germline V gene, CDR1 and CDR2 are LGHNA and YSLEER. The listed sequencing device is Illumina HiSeq 2500. Quantitative 5'-RACE with molecular barcodes was used to prepare TCR beta libraries. The authors' analysis ran thus. A new computational method based on a probabilistic model of VDJ rearrangement was used to identify disease-linked TCR variants. TCRdb applied fastp at Q25 and MiXCR to the public reads, then kept only in-frame beta chains. Entries that share a CDR3 protein sequence are merged under the most common genes and DNA. The V and J calls and clone size are TCRdb's, not the authors'. This sample gives about 210,000 distinct CDR3 sequences in total; 7.3% of them show up just once. The ten largest clones add up to about 14% of the sample.

The sample comes from a study of CD8 T cells in ankylosing spondylitis (dated by TCRdb to 2016 to 2017). With regard to the full study: The study profiled T cell receptor beta repertoires in healthy donors and ankylosing spondylitis patients to find disease-linked TCR variants. The whole study cohort included 85 to 120 healthy donors and around 24 ankylosing spondylitis patients. Peripheral blood samples were taken, and synovial fluid was additionally collected from ankylosing spondylitis patients.

General study outcomes and caveats: A CD8+ phenotype was shown by the disease-linked clones, which were found at relatively low frequencies in peripheral blood. Some motif variants had previously been reported in the synovial fluid and blood of reactive arthritis patients, which suggests shared mechanisms of disease initiation. The disease-linked clones were reported as significantly enriched in matched synovial fluid samples from ankylosing spondylitis patients. Blood from ankylosing spondylitis patients appeared to be characterized by a TCR beta motif composed of about eight highly homologous amino acid variants.

The sequence was collected from a male donor with ankylosing spondylitis. The rearrangement combines TRBV4-3 with TRBJ2-7; the D gene cannot be named for sure. The sample was blood, either unsorted or a sorted T cell fraction (not recorded which). The CDR3 is CASSQDKFPWNEQYF. DNA sequence: TGCGCCAGCAGCCAAGATAAGTTCCCTTGGAACGAGCAGTACTTC.